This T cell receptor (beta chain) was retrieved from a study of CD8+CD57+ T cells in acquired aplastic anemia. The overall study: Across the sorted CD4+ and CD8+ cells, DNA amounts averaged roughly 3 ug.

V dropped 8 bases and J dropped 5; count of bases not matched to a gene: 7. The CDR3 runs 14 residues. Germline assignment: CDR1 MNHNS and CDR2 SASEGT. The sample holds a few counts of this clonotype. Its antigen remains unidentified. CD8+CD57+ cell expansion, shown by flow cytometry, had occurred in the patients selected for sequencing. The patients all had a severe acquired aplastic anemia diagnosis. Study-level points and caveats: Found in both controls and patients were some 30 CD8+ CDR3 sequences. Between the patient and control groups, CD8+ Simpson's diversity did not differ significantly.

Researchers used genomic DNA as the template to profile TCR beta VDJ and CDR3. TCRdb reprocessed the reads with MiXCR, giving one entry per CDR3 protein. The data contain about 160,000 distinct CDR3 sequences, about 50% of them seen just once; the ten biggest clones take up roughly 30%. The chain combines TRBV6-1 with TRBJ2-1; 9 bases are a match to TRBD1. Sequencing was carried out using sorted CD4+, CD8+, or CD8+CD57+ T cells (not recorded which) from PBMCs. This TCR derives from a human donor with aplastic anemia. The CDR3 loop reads CASLSDRGHNEQFF. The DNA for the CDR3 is TGTGCCAGCCTATCGGACAGGGGTCACAATGAGCAGTTCTTC.